A single sample gave rise to the 25 T cell receptor beta chains below, sequenced in a study of Ad26.COV2.S vaccination and SARS-CoV-2 variants (dated by TCRdb to the early 2020s). Sample time point, as interpreted from the label and publication: individuals recovered from natural SARS-CoV-2 infection. The library was built by means of the immunoSEQ multiplex PCR assay. Held by TCRdb, this immuneACCESS table contains in-frame sequences only and omits some clones. Under half of the omission traces to an unresolved V gene where checked; the cause of the rest is unknown. Recorded for this sample are about 98,000 clones; less than 85% of them occurred a single time. The top ten constitute roughly 17% of the sample. The specimen was peripheral blood, collected after recovery from COVID-19. These receptors all come from a human donor who had recovered from COVID-19.

This chain links TRBV7-2 with TRBJ2-3; the match to TRBD1 covers 7 bases. Trimming at V came to 1 base and at J to 9 bases, leaving 7 bases not matched to a gene. CDR3 size: 14 residues. The germline V gene encodes CDR1 SGHTA and CDR2 FQGNSA. This chain's CDR3 is CASSLGGRTGTQYF. As DNA, the CDR3 is TGTGCCAGCAGCTTAGGGGGGCGGACAGGAACGCAGTATTTT.

The V and J genes are TRBV6-4 and TRBJ2-6, with D uncertain. The V end was cut by 0 bases, the J end by 0 bases, with 12 bases between. This CDR3 region has 18 residues. Germline loops: CDR1 MRHNA, CDR2 SNTAGT. CDR3 nucleotides: TGTGCCAGCAGTGACTCGGCGGACCCTAGCTCTGGGGCCAACGTCCTGACTTTC. It yields the protein CASSDSADPSSGANVLTF.

This clone turned up a few times. The chain is built from TRBV29-1 and TRBJ1-1; TRBD1 aligns across 9 bases. CDR3 length: 13 amino acids. The germline CDR1 and CDR2 sequences are SQVTM and ANQGSEA. The junction had 2 bases not matched to a gene; V was cut back by 5 bases and J by 1 base. CDR3 protein: CSVLGQGNTEAFF. The CDR3 region has the DNA TGCAGCGTTTTGGGACAGGGGAACACTGAAGCTTTCTTT.

This clone was counted a single time. The chain is built from TRBV7-2 and TRBJ2-1; TRBD2 might be the D (6 bases). This CDR3 is 15 amino acids long. V lost 7 bases and J lost 0, with 13 bases in between. Germline V CDR1 and CDR2: SGHTA, FQGNSA. This CDR3 is CASTGSSGSYNEQFF. CDR3 DNA: TGTGCCAGCACCGGGAGTAGCGGCTCCTACAATGAGCAGTTCTTC.

This clone was picked up many times. The J gene is TRBJ2-7, the V gene TRBV5-6; the D gene is possibly TRBD1 (7 bases). Trimming pared 4 bases from V and 2 bases from J, leaving 19 bases between. Germline CDR1 and CDR2: SGHDT and YYEEEE. The CDR3 covers 16 residues. The DNA for the CDR3 is TGTGCCAGCAGCCCCCTTCTTACAGGGGAGGCCTACGAGCAGTACTTC. Its translation: CASSPLLTGEAYEQYF.

The V and J genes are TRBV5-4 and TRBJ2-2, with 11 bases matching TRBD1. CDR1 is SGHNT and CDR2 is YYREEE in the germline V gene (reference sequence). After removal of 5 bases from V and 4 bases from J, the junction contained 10 bases not matched to a gene. The CDR3 covers 17 residues. CDR3 nucleotides: TGTGCCAGCAGACAAAACGCCGGGACAGGGGGCACCGGGGAGCTGTTTTTT. This encodes CASRQNAGTGGTGELFF.

The chain links TRBV19 to TRBJ1-5; maybe TRBD1 (5 bases). The CDR3 runs to 14 residues. Germline V gene data show CDR1 as LNHDA and CDR2 as SQIVND (reference sequence). The V end was cut by 5 bases, the J end by 14 bases, with 22 bases between. The CDR3 loop reads CASSPGQVQRLKHF. The CDR3 bases are TGTGCCAGTAGTCCGGGGCAGGTCCAACGGCTAAAGCATTTT.

The chain is built from TRBV10-3 and TRBJ1-2; 10 nucleotides agree with TRBD1. V lost 5 bases and J lost 4; bases outside the gene matches: 4. The CDR3 is 14 residues long. Germline lookup yields CDR1 ENHRY and CDR2 SYGVKD. CDR3 in DNA: TGTGCCATCAGTCAGACAGGGGGCGCCTATGGCTACACCTTC. It translates to CAISQTGGAYGYTF.

The chain uses TRBV10-1 and TRBJ2-3; the D gene is possibly TRBD1 (5 bases). Germline CDR1 and CDR2: WNHNN and SYGVQD (reference sequence). V lost 3 bases and J lost 5, with 21 bases in between. The CDR3 consists of 17 residues. CDR3 sequence (DNA): TGCGCCAGCAGTGATCTCCAGGGATTGTTTGCAGTAGATACGCAGTATTTT. It specifies CASSDLQGLFAVDTQYF.

J is TRBJ1-3 and V is TRBV6-2 or TRBV6-3; 7 bases line up with TRBD1. V lost 2 bases to trimming and J lost 4 bases; unmatched junction nucleotides: 2. This CDR3 contains 14 residues. Germline values: CDR1 MNHEY, CDR2 SVGEGT. CDR3 amino acids: CASSYDREGNTIYF. The CDR3 DNA follows: TGTGCCAGCAGTTACGACAGGGAAGGAAACACCATATATTTT.

V gene TRBV3-1 (or the pseudogene TRBV3-2) combines with J gene TRBJ2-5, with 9 bases identical to TRBD1. V lost 8 bases, J lost 2 bases, and 3 bases stayed unmatched. There are 13 residues in the CDR3. In germline, CDR1 is LGHDT, CDR2 YNNKEL (reference sequence). The CDR3 coding sequence is TGTGCCAGCCGGGACAGGGCACAAGAGACCCAGTACTTC. This sequence encodes CASRDRAQETQYF.

The V gene is TRBV5-1, the J gene TRBJ2-7, with D unresolved. Trimming removed 2 bases at V and 5 bases at J, with 20 bases between. In germline, CDR1 is SGHRS, CDR2 YFSETQ. This CDR3 has 16 residues. CDR3 residues: CASSLGLGQPGDEQYF. The CDR3 nucleotides are TGCGCCAGCAGCTTAGGGCTAGGGCAGCCCGGCGACGAGCAGTACTTC.

The rearrangement uses TRBV3-1 (or the pseudogene TRBV3-2) and TRBJ2-2; D perhaps matches TRBD1 (6 bases). This CDR3 has 15 amino acids. Trimming took off 1 base at V and 7 bases at J, with 13 bases between the two ends. Per germline, CDR1 LGHDT and CDR2 YNNKEL (reference sequence). CDR3 nucleotides: TGTGCCAGCAGCCAAGCGTATCAGGGGAGCGGGGAGCTGTTTTTT. Protein sequence: CASSQAYQGSGELFF.

The chain joins TRBV3-1 (or the pseudogene TRBV3-2) to TRBJ2-5; D uncertain. In germline, CDR1 is LGHDT, CDR2 YNNKEL (reference sequence). The CDR3 extends over 14 amino acids. Deletions cut 1 base from V and 2 bases from J, with 8 bases between. CDR3 nucleotides: TGTGCCAGCAGCCAAGGGCCAGTTCAAGAGACCCAGTACTTC. It yields the protein CASSQGPVQETQYF.

The rearrangement links TRBV4-3 to TRBJ1-2; D gene unclear. CDR1 and CDR2 from the germline V gene are LGHNA and YSLEER. The CDR3 length is 14 residues. Trimming shortened V by 1 base and J by 4 bases, and 10 bases separated the two germline ends. The DNA of the CDR3 is TGCGCCAGCAGCCAAGCTCGGAACTCCTATGGCTACACCTTC. Translation gives CASSQARNSYGYTF.

The chain employs TRBV29-1 and TRBJ1-1, with unresolved D. The CDR3 is 12 residues long. The V end was cut by 7 bases, the J end by 2 bases, with 11 bases between. Per the germline V gene, CDR1 is SQVTM and CDR2 is ANQGSEA. The CDR3 coding sequence is TGCAGCGCCAATCAGGCTAACACTGAAGCTTTCTTT. Amino acids: CSANQANTEAFF.

The rearrangement joins TRBV18 to TRBJ1-2; tentative D call: TRBD1 (6 bases). CDR1 and CDR2 from the germline V gene are KGHSH and LQKENI. The V end was cut by 3 bases, the J end by 3 bases, with 14 bases between. The CDR3 spans 15 residues. The CDR3 DNA is TGTGCCAGCTCACCGGACCGGGGGGCCCACTATGGCTACACCTTC. Translation gives CASSPDRGAHYGYTF.

The chain couples TRBV6-2 or TRBV6-3 to TRBJ1-6; D unresolved. The germline gives CDR1 MNHEY, CDR2 SVGEGT. Trimming took 5 bases from V and 9 from J, leaving 8 bases between them. The CDR3 is made up of 12 amino acids. The DNA for the CDR3 is TGTGCCAGCAGTGCCTCCCCTTCACCCCTCCACTTT. This codes for CASSASPSPLHF.

V usage is TRBV2 and J usage is TRBJ2-7; perhaps TRBD2 as D (7 bases). Germline CDR1 reads SNHLY; CDR2 reads FYNNEI. The CDR3 has 14 amino acids. The V and J ends lost 3 bases and 4 bases respectively, with 13 bases between them. The CDR3 coding sequence is TGTGCCAGCAGTGATGGCAGGGGAGGGTACGAGCAGTACTTC. Protein product: CASSDGRGGYEQYF.

The chain combines TRBV7-9 with TRBJ2-7, with D tentatively TRBD1 (5 bases). CDR1 is SEHNR and CDR2 is FQNEAQ in the germline V gene (reference sequence). Trimming cost V 3 bases and J 2 bases, with 11 bases left between them. This CDR3 has 14 residues. CDR3 nucleotides: TGTGCCAGCAGCTTCAGGGAAACTGCCTACGAGCAGTACTTC. This gives the protein CASSFRETAYEQYF. The variable domain in full, with the rest retrieved from reference TRBV7-9 and TRBJ2-7, is DTGVSQNPRHKITKRGQNVTFRCDPISEHNRLYWYRQTLGQGPEFLTYFQNEAQLEKSRLLSDRFSAERPKGSFSTLEIQRTEQGDSAMYLCASSFRETAYEQYFGPGTRLTVT.

The V call is TRBV6-2 or TRBV6-3, the J call TRBJ2-1; the D call may be TRBD1 or TRBD2 (6 bases each). The CDR3 covers 18 residues. The V end was cut by 2 bases, the J end by 5 bases, with 22 bases between. Germline V CDR1 and CDR2: MNHEY, SVGEGT. The CDR3 here is CASSYRIGSGGQNNEQFF. CDR3 nucleotide sequence: TGTGCCAGCAGTTACCGTATAGGTTCCGGGGGCCAGAACAATGAGCAGTTCTTC.

The V call is TRBV19, the J call TRBJ1-5; D unresolved. The CDR3 consists of 13 residues. Germline V gene lookup returns CDR1 LNHDA and CDR2 SQIVND (reference sequence). Between the trimmed V and J ends, which lost 3 bases and 6 bases, there was a span of 9 bases. The CDR3 loop is CASSMGWSQPQHF. In DNA, the CDR3 is TGTGCCAGTAGTATGGGGTGGTCTCAGCCCCAGCATTTT.

V usage is TRBV5-1 and J usage is TRBJ2-3, with 12 nucleotides matching TRBD2. Germline assignment: CDR1 SGHRS and CDR2 YFSETQ. Trimming cost V 3 bases and J 5 bases; bases outside gene matches: 7. The CDR3 contains 16 residues. The DNA of the CDR3 is TGCGCCAGCAGCTCGCTAGCGGGGGGGCCAAAAGATACGCAGTATTTT. Translated: CASSSLAGGPKDTQYF.

This clone has more than one count but fewer than ten. V gene TRBV7-9 combines with J gene TRBJ1-2, with D possibly TRBD1 on 6 matching bases. The germline V gene encodes CDR1 SEHNR and CDR2 FQNEAQ (reference sequence). V was pared by 6 bases and J by 8 bases, with 16 bases between. There are 13 residues in the CDR3. The CDR3 reads CASSLQGYQGYTF. DNA for the CDR3: TGTGCCAGCAGTTTACAGGGCTATCAAGGCTACACCTTC.

The V gene is TRBV13, the J gene TRBJ2-3, with D perhaps being TRBD1 or TRBD2 (5 bases each). The CDR3 is 17 amino acids. Germline CDR1 and CDR2: PRHDT and FYEKMQ (reference sequence). Trimming pared 5 bases from V and 3 bases from J, leaving 21 bases between. The CDR3 DNA reads TGTGCCAGCAGCACTAGTGGCGCAGGGCCCACGACAGATACGCAGTATTTT. It encodes CASSTSGAGPTTDTQYF.